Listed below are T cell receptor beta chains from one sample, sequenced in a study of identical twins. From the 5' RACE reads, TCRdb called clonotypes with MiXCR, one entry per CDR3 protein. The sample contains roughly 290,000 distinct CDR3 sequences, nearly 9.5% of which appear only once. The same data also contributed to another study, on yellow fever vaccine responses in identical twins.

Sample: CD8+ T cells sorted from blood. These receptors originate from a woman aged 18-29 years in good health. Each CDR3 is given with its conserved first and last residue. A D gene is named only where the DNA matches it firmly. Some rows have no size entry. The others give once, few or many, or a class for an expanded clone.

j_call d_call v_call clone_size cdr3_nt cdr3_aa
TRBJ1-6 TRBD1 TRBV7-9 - TGTGCCAGCAGCTCCATCCGGGACAGCATTAATTCACCCCTCCACTTT CASSSIRDSINSPLHF
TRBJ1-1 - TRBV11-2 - TGTGCCAGCAGCTTAGATCGGGGGCATAACACTGAAGCTTTCTTT CASSLDRGHNTEAFF
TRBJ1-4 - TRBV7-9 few TGTGCCAGCAGCCAGGGCGGCAGCGAAAAACTGTTTTTT CASSQGGSEKLFF
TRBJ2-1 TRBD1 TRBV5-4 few TGTGCCAGCAGCTCCGAGCTCGACAGGGGACAGAATGAGCAGTTCTTC CASSSELDRGQNEQFF
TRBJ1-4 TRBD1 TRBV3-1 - TGTGCCAGCAGCCCGAGACTAGGACAGGGGAATGAAAAACTGTTTTTT CASSPRLGQGNEKLFF
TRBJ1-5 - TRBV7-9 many TGTGCCAGCAGCTTAGACTCCGGGAATCAGCCCCAGCATTTT CASSLDSGNQPQHF
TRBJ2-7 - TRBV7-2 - TGTGCCAGCAGCTTTTCGACGGGTACGTGGGAGCAGTACTTC CASSFSTGTWEQYF
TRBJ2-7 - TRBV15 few TGTGCCACCAGCAGATCGGAGGGGTACGAGCAGTACTTC CATSRSEGYEQYF
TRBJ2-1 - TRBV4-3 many TGCGCCAGCAGCCACCCGCCGGGACCCGCTACACCCTCCTACAATGAGCAGTTCTTC CASSHPPGPATPSYNEQFF
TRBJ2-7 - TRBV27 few TGTGCCAGCAGTCGCCCCCGGGGAGAGGAGCAGTACTTC CASSRPRGEEQYF
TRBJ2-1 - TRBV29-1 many TGCAGCGTTCTGGGGGGTGATGCCTACAATGAGCAGTTCTTC CSVLGGDAYNEQFF
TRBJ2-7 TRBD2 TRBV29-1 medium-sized TGCAGCGCGGGGGGAACGTCCTACGAGCAGTACTTC CSAGGTSYEQYF
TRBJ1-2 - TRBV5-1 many TGCGCCAGCAGCGCCGCGTTAGACCCCGCAAGCTACACCTTC CASSAALDPASYTF
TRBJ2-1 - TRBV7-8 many TGTGCCAGCAGCTACTTAGCGGACTACAATGAGCAGTTCTTC CASSYLADYNEQFF
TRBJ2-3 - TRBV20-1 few TGCAGTGCCCAACCTCCGGGATTCGAAACAGATACGCAGTATTTT CSAQPPGFETDTQYF
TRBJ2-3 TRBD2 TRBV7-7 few TGTGCTAGCAGCTCGTCACTAGCGGGGAGAGGGACAGATACGCAGTATTTT CASSSSLAGRGTDTQYF
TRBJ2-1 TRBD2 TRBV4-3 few TGCGCCAGCAGCCAAGACTTTACTAGCGGGAGCTATGAGCAGTTCTTC CASSQDFTSGSYEQFF
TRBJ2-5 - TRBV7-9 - TGTGCCAGCAGCTTTCGGAGGGGAGGCCCTGACCAAGAGACCCAGTACTTC CASSFRRGGPDQETQYF
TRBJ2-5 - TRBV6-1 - TGTGCCAGCAGCCCAGGGACCGAACCAAGGACCCAGTACTTC CASSPGTEPRTQYF
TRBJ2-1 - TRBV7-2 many TGTGCCAGCAGCTTCTGGAGCCCTCCTGGGAATGAGCAGTTCTTC CASSFWSPPGNEQFF
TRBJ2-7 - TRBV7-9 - TGTGCCAGCGAAGGGCTAGCGTTGGGCGAGCAGTACTTC CASEGLALGEQYF
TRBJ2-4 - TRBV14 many TGTGCCAGCAGCCAAGAAGGGAGAATAGCCAAAAACATTCAGTACTTC CASSQEGRIAKNIQYF